This TCR beta chain was sequenced for a study of T cells in Graves' hyperthyroidism and ophthalmopathy. Patients counted as stable if ophthalmopathy did not develop within 18 months. For the diagnoses, clinical symptoms, serum thyroxine and TRAb, thyroid ultrasound and orbital computed tomography were used. Fresh peripheral blood, 7.5 to 10 ml, was the source of the PBMCs. V was clipped by 3 bases and J by 7 bases; unmatched bases: 12. This CDR3 is built from 17 residues. The germline CDR1 and CDR2 sequences are KGHSH and LQKENI. The source material, RNA transcripts, was used to amplify TCR beta CDR3 regions. First-round RT-PCR targeting the TCR CDR3 was performed with the HTBI primer set. One entry per CDR3 protein, called by TCRdb with MiXCR from the multiplex PCR reads. The sample comprises over 500,000 distinct CDR3 sequences, less than 15% of which are singletons, and around 13% rests with the top ten.

The chain has TRBV18 and TRBJ2-1, with 10 nucleotides matching TRBD2. Specimen: blood. The receptor was derived from a woman between 35 and 50 years old with Graves' hyperthyroidism. The CDR3 sequence: CASSPGTSAPRGNEQFF. CDR3 nucleotide sequence: TGTGCCAGCTCACCTGGGACTAGCGCTCCGAGAGGGAATGAGCAGTTCTTC.